Many counts were recorded for the clone carrying this T cell receptor (beta chain). Its antigen is unidentified. The data were obtained in a study of Graves' ophthalmopathy and Graves' hyperthyroidism. Findings and limits, study-wide: The study's model predicted ophthalmopathy progression at 70.59% sensitivity and approximately 78% specificity.

Hyperthyroidism was classified as stable if no ophthalmopathy occurred within 18 months of follow-up. Ages of hyperthyroidism patients ran from 18 to 65, and their diagnoses were new, under 2 months' duration. Patients were diagnosed from clinical symptoms, serum thyroxine, TRAb, thyroid ultrasound and orbital computed tomography. This CDR3 is built from 14 residues. V lost 6 bases to trimming and J lost 4 bases; unmatched junction nucleotides: 5. Amplified TCR beta CDR3 regions were obtained using RNA transcripts as template. HTBI primers were used in a first-round RT-PCR, which preceded a second-round multiplex PCR. TCRdb passed the multiplex PCR reads through MiXCR, listing each CDR3 protein once. Of some 380,000 distinct CDR3 sequences in the sample, approximately 15% were seen once.

The V and J genes are TRBV12-3 or TRBV12-4 and TRBJ1-2, with 10 bases lining up with TRBD1. This receptor was obtained from a woman under 30 with stable Graves' hyperthyroidism. The sequencing sample was made of peripheral blood. This CDR3 reads CASSPGQGLYGYTF. The CDR3 DNA follows: TGTGCCAGCAGCCCGGGACAGGGGCTCTATGGCTACACCTTC.